The 32 T cell receptor beta chains listed next were all sequenced from one sample in a study of CD8+ T cells in alopecia areata. Extracted RNA was reverse transcribed into cDNA, the sequencing template. Clones were sequenced by immunoSEQ multiplex PCR, and TCRdb holds only the in-frame ones, with some missing. Of roughly 200,000 clones detected, about 63% appear once; the ten largest clones hold 1.5% to 2%. The specimen was CD4+ T cells sorted from blood, collected at week 0. These receptor sequences come from a human donor with alopecia areata.

The rearrangement links TRBV2 to TRBJ2-1; TRBD2 aligns across 7 bases. Germline V gene sequence: CDR1 SNHLY, CDR2 FYNNEI. The trim removed 7 bases at V and 9 bases at J, leaving 9 bases unmatched. CDR3 length: 13 residues. The CDR3 DNA reads TGTGCCAGCAACCGCCTAGCGGACGGTGAGCAGTTCTTC. Amino acids: CASNRLADGEQFF.

V is TRBV10-3 and J is TRBJ2-7, with 10 bases fitting TRBD1. This CDR3 has 15 amino acids. CDR1 is ENHRY and CDR2 is SYGVKD in the germline V gene. The V gene end was trimmed by 2 bases and the J gene end by 5 bases; junction bases not matched to a gene: 6. The CDR3 here is CAISETRDRGHEQYF. Here the CDR3 DNA reads TGTGCCATCAGTGAGACTCGGGACAGGGGCCACGAGCAGTACTTC.

The chain combines TRBV29-1 with TRBJ1-1; 7 bases align to TRBD1. CDR1 SQVTM and CDR2 ANQGSEA come from the germline V gene. CDR3 length: 10 residues. Trimming at V came to 4 bases and at J to 10 bases, leaving 3 bases not matched to a gene. The CDR3 reads CSVADRVAFF. DNA for the CDR3: TGCAGCGTTGCAGACAGGGTAGCTTTCTTT.

This clone is medium-sized (0.01 to 0.1%) in the sample. This chain connects TRBV9 to TRBJ2-3, with 9 bases lining up with TRBD2. V was pared by 0 bases and J by 0 bases, with 5 bases of the junction left unmatched. The CDR3 contains 17 residues. In germline, CDR1 is SGDLS, CDR2 YYNGEE. CDR3 amino acids: CASSVAALAGSTDTQYF. In DNA, the CDR3 is TGTGCCAGCAGCGTAGCTGCCCTAGCGGGGAGCACAGATACGCAGTATTTT.

The chain combines TRBV7-2 with TRBJ1-2; 8 bases match TRBD1. Germline CDR1 reads SGHTA; CDR2 reads FQGNSA. The CDR3 is made up of 13 amino acids. With V trimmed by 5 bases and J by 4 bases, 3 bases remained unmatched. CDR3 amino acids: CASSPDRVYGYTF. The CDR3 coding sequence is TGTGCCAGCAGCCCGGACAGGGTCTATGGCTACACCTTC.

The genes are TRBV5-1 and TRBJ2-3, with D maybe TRBD1 (6 bases). The CDR3 runs 17 residues. V was shortened by 0 bases and J by 1 base, with 15 bases between the two germline ends. Germline V gene data show CDR1 as SGHRS and CDR2 as YFSETQ. CDR3 in amino acids: CASSLAPVGGGTDTQYF. The CDR3 region has the DNA TGCGCCAGCAGCTTGGCCCCCGTAGGGGGAGGCACAGATACGCAGTATTTT.

The CDR3 DNA is TGCAGCGTCCGGACAGGAAACGTCCTGACTTTC. Translated, it gives CSVRTGNVLTF. The rearrangement links TRBV29-1 to TRBJ2-6; the match to TRBD1 covers 7 bases. CDR1 and CDR2 (germline): SQVTM, ANQGSEA. The length of the CDR3 is 11 residues. After removal of 6 bases from V and 10 bases from J, the junction contained 3 bases not matched to a gene.

The chain recombines TRBV29-1 with TRBJ2-1, with a tentative D call TRBD2 (5 bases). The V gene lost 4 bases and the J gene lost 9 bases, with 16 bases spanning the gap. The CDR3 totals 13 residues. CDR1 is SQVTM, CDR2 ANQGSEA, per germline. DNA of the CDR3: TGCAGCGTTGCCGGCACGTCTGGAGGTGAGCAGTTCTTC. Translated: CSVAGTSGGEQFF.

V is TRBV12-5 and J is TRBJ2-3; perhaps TRBD2 as D (6 bases). Looked up from germline, CDR1 is LGHNT and CDR2 is FRNRAP. The length of the CDR3 is 14 residues. Trimming left V 1 base short and J 1 base short, with 6 bases between. The DNA for the CDR3 is TGTGCTAGTGGTTTGGGCGGGGGCACAGATACGCAGTATTTT. Translated, it gives CASGLGGGTDTQYF.

This rearrangement joins TRBV19 to TRBJ1-1; the match to TRBD1 covers 7 bases. Germline CDR1 is LNHDA and CDR2 is SQIVND (reference sequence). The CDR3 loop spans 11 amino acids. The J segment lost 11 bases and the V segment lost 5 bases, leaving 5 bases of the junction unmatched. Here the CDR3 reads CASSQDRVAFF. The CDR3, as DNA: TGTGCCAGTAGTCAAGACAGGGTCGCTTTCTTT.

The chain couples TRBV30 to TRBJ2-3; D unresolved. V lost 0 bases to trimming and J lost 13 bases, with 14 bases between them. This CDR3 is built from 12 residues. CDR1 is GTSNPN, CDR2 SVGIG, per germline (reference sequence). The CDR3: CAWSVIPPFEYF. In DNA, the CDR3 is TGTGCCTGGAGTGTAATTCCACCTTTTGAGTATTTT.

This clone came up once. The chain recombines TRBV14 with TRBJ1-6; weak D call: TRBD1 (5 bases). This CDR3 comprises 15 residues. From germline, CDR1 is SGHDN and CDR2 FVKESK. The ends were cut back, 0 bases at V and 11 bases at J, with 14 bases in the middle. The DNA for the CDR3 is TGTGCCAGCAGCCAAGATCTGGCAGGGAATACACCCCTCCACTTT. It is translated as CASSQDLAGNTPLHF.

The rearrangement joins TRBV29-1 to TRBJ2-3, with 7 positions matching TRBD2. This CDR3 has 13 residues. Losses at the gene ends were 3 bases for V and 4 bases for J; bases not matched to a gene: 4. Germline-derived CDR1 and CDR2 are SQVTM and ANQGSEA. The CDR3 DNA is TGCAGCGTTGACCTACGGGGGGCAGATACGCAGTATTTT. The encoded protein is CSVDLRGADTQYF.

This clone was seen only a few times. The chain carries TRBV5-6 and TRBJ2-3; D unclear. Germline CDR1 reads SGHDT; CDR2 reads YYEEEE. The V end was cut by 0 bases, the J end by 1 base, with 9 bases between. The CDR3 spans 15 residues. The CDR3 region has the DNA TGTGCCAGCAGCTTGGGGACCTACGGCACAGATACGCAGTATTTT. It is translated as CASSLGTYGTDTQYF.

This chain's CDR3 is CAWSPTSGGQGSEGYTF. The CDR3 DNA follows: TGTGCCTGGAGTCCAACCTCCGGGGGACAGGGGTCTGAAGGCTACACCTTC. This rearrangement joins TRBV30 to TRBJ1-2; TRBD1 aligns across 10 bases. CDR1 is GTSNPN, CDR2 SVGIG, per germline (reference sequence). The CDR3 totals 17 residues. J lost 8 bases, V lost 2 bases, and 17 bases had no gene match.

This clone has just a few counts. The sample has other DNA sequences that encode this CDR3 too. The V gene is TRBV7-2, the J gene TRBJ2-3; D is unresolved. The CDR3 is 12 residues long. Per the germline V gene, CDR1 is SGHTA and CDR2 is FQGNSA. The ends were cut back, 4 bases at V and 0 bases at J, with 2 bases in the middle. The CDR3 DNA reads TGTGCCAGCAGCTCTAGCACAGATACGCAGTATTTT. This translates into CASSSSTDTQYF.

The chain links TRBV30 to TRBJ1-1, with TRBD1 matching 8 bases. V lost 6 bases and J lost 0; bases outside the gene matches: 3. Germline lookup yields CDR1 GTSNPN and CDR2 SVGIG (reference sequence). CDR3 length equals 13 residues. The CDR3 nucleotides are TGTGCCTGTAGGACAGGGATGAACACTGAAGCTTTCTTT. Residues: CACRTGMNTEAFF. Using reference TRBV30 and TRBJ1-1 for the parts outside the CDR3, the full variable domain is SQTIHQWPATLVQPVGSPLSLECTVEGTSNPNLYWYRQAAGRGLQLLFYSVGIGQISSEVPQNLSASRPQDRQFILSSKKLLLSDSGFYLCACRTGMNTEAFFGQGTRLTVV.

This clone was counted only a few times. This sample also contains other DNA sequences that code for the same CDR3. V is TRBV18 and J is TRBJ2-5; D may be TRBD1 (5 bases). Germline assignment: CDR1 KGHSH and CDR2 LQKENI. V gave up 3 bases and J gave up 2 bases, with 13 bases separating them. This CDR3 spans 15 amino acids. CDR3 residues: CASSPLTDRQETQYF. Here the CDR3 DNA reads TGTGCCAGCTCACCGCTAACCGACAGACAAGAGACCCAGTACTTC.

The rearrangement uses TRBV6-6 and TRBJ2-5; 7 bases are a match to TRBD1. Germline trimming cut 7 bases from V and 2 bases from J; bases unmatched to any gene: 4. Germline CDR1 MNHNY, CDR2 SVGAGI (reference sequence). The CDR3 loop spans 13 amino acids. Here the CDR3 DNA reads TGTGCCAGCACAAACAGGGGACAAGAGACCCAGTACTTC. Its protein is CASTNRGQETQYF.

CDR3 nucleotides: TGCGCCAGCAGTGCGGTCCTCACAGATACGCAGTATTTT. Its protein product is CASSAVLTDTQYF. V usage is TRBV10-1 and J usage is TRBJ2-3; D unclear. Germline V gene data show CDR1 as WNHNN and CDR2 as SYGVQD (reference sequence). V lost 4 bases, J lost 2 bases, and 7 bases lay in between. CDR3 length equals 13 residues.

This clone was detected only a few times. The chain links TRBV30 to TRBJ1-2, with D tentatively TRBD1 (6 bases). CDR3 size: 12 residues. Germline CDR1 reads GTSNPN; CDR2 reads SVGIG (reference sequence). Trimming left V 2 bases short and J 7 bases short, with 11 bases between. Here the CDR3 DNA reads TGTGCCTGGAGTTTTACAGGGACTGGCTACACCTTC. It codes for CAWSFTGTGYTF.

The chain links TRBV15 to TRBJ2-3, with 9 bases that match TRBD2. The CDR3 spans 17 residues. Germline V lookup: CDR1 LNHNV, CDR2 YYDKDF (reference sequence). V dropped 3 bases and J dropped 2; count of bases not matched to a gene: 9. The CDR3 loop is CATSSNSGGLNTDTQYF. CDR3 coding DNA: TGTGCCACCAGCAGTAATAGCGGGGGCCTTAACACAGATACGCAGTATTTT. The variable domain in full, completed from reference TRBV15 and TRBJ2-3, reads DAMVIQNPRYQVTQFGKPVTLSCSQTLNHNVMYWYQQKSSQAPKLLFHYYDKDFNNEADTPDNFQSRRPNTSFCFLDIRSPGLGDTAMYLCATSSNSGGLNTDTQYFGPGTRLTVL.

This clone was observed a handful of times. V and J are TRBV27 and TRBJ2-6, with D unresolved. Trimming left V 6 bases short and J 4 bases short, with 22 bases between. The CDR3 runs 18 residues. Germline V gene data show CDR1 as MNHEY and CDR2 as SMNVEV (reference sequence). CDR3 protein: CASSIMPPSGSGANVLTF. CDR3 in DNA: TGTGCCAGCAGCATAATGCCCCCTTCCGGGTCAGGGGCCAACGTCCTGACTTTC.

The rearrangement links TRBV5-4 to TRBJ2-3; the D gene is possibly TRBD2 (5 bases). The germline gives CDR1 SGHNT, CDR2 YYREEE (reference sequence). V was clipped by 4 bases and J by 2 bases, with 17 bases between them. CDR3 length: 16 amino acids. The CDR3 spells CASSLHLSGHTDTQYF. Here the CDR3 DNA reads TGTGCCAGCAGCCTCCACTTGAGCGGCCACACAGATACGCAGTATTTT.

This clone was detected only a few times. The chain couples TRBV5-1 to TRBJ1-4; no firm D call. The CDR3 loop spans 14 amino acids. Germline loops: CDR1 SGHRS, CDR2 YFSETQ. The V gene lost 0 bases and the J gene lost 4 bases, with 7 bases spanning the gap. The CDR3 DNA follows: TGCGCCAGCAGCTTGGGCGGTAATAATGAAAAACTGTTTTTT. Its translation: CASSLGGNNEKLFF.

The table lists this clone with a few counts. The chain links TRBV5-1 to TRBJ2-7; TRBD1 might be the D (5 bases). The V end lost 7 bases, the J end lost 4 bases, and 24 bases lay between the germline ends. CDR3 length: 16 amino acids. Germline values: CDR1 SGHRS, CDR2 YFSETQ. CDR3 protein: CASGAFVRGRPYEQYF. The CDR3 nucleotides read TGCGCCAGCGGAGCGTTCGTTAGGGGAAGACCTTACGAGCAGTACTTC.

This clone turned up a few times. The genes are TRBV30 and TRBJ1-5, with D perhaps TRBD1 (5 bases). The CDR3 is made up of 13 amino acids. Germline CDR1 GTSNPN, CDR2 SVGIG (reference sequence). Trimming removed 6 bases at V and 1 base at J, with 10 bases between. CDR3 loop: CACQQESNQPQHF. CDR3 in DNA: TGTGCCTGTCAACAGGAAAGCAATCAGCCCCAGCATTTT.

The chain uses TRBV7-8 and TRBJ2-5; TRBD1 matches at 9 bases. The CDR3 is made up of 13 amino acids. Germline V gives CDR1 SGHVS, CDR2 FQNEAQ. V trimming: 5 bases; J trimming: 7 bases; junction bases outside the gene matches: 5. The CDR3 DNA follows: TGTGCCAGCAGCCCCGGACAGGGGCGGACCCAGTACTTC. As protein: CASSPGQGRTQYF.

This chain links TRBV29-1 with TRBJ2-7; 13 nucleotides line up with TRBD2. This CDR3 contains 15 residues. Germline V lookup: CDR1 SQVTM, CDR2 ANQGSEA. V trimming: 3 bases; J trimming: 6 bases; junction bases outside the gene matches: 8. This CDR3 is CSVEATSGGLGEQYF. In DNA form, the CDR3 reads TGCAGCGTTGAGGCGACTAGCGGGGGGTTAGGCGAGCAGTACTTC.

This chain connects TRBV6-5 to TRBJ2-6; D gene ambiguous. The ends were cut back, 6 bases at V and 2 bases at J, with 2 bases in the middle. Per the germline V gene, CDR1 is MNHEY and CDR2 is SVGAGI. The CDR3 totals 12 residues. In nucleotides, the CDR3 is TGTGCCAGCAGGGCTGGGGCCAACGTCCTGACTTTC. The encoded protein is CASRAGANVLTF.

This clone was counted a few times. V and J are TRBV7-3 and TRBJ2-5; D might be TRBD2 (5 bases). This CDR3 is built from 13 residues. Germline loops: CDR1 SGHTA, CDR2 FQGTGA. V was clipped by 1 base and J by 4 bases, with 7 bases between them. The CDR3 sequence is CASSLSGGETQYF. In DNA form, the CDR3 reads TGTGCCAGCAGCTTAAGCGGAGGAGAGACCCAGTACTTC.

In its sample, this clone was seen once. The chain combines TRBV9 with TRBJ2-3, with D hard to call. The V end lost 4 bases, the J end lost 2 bases, and 11 bases lay between the germline ends. CDR1 and CDR2 from the germline V gene are SGDLS and YYNGEE. CDR3 length: 14 amino acids. DNA of the CDR3: TGTGCCAGCAGCCCAACATCCGTCACAGATACGCAGTATTTT. It is translated as CASSPTSVTDTQYF. Looking up the rest from reference TRBV9 and TRBJ2-3 gives the full variable domain: DSGVTQTPKHLITATGQRVTLRCSPRSGDLSVYWYQQSLDQGLQFLIQYYNGEERAKGNILERFSAQQFPDLHSELNLSSLELGDSALYFCASSPTSVTDTQYFGPGTRLTVL.